This T cell receptor beta chain was captured by sequencing in a study of CD8 T cells in ankylosing spondylitis. General study findings and limits: Significant enrichment of disease-linked clones was reported in matched ankylosing spondylitis synovial fluid. A TCR beta motif of about 8 highly homologous variants appeared characteristic of ankylosing spondylitis blood.

As regards this clonotype: The antigen is undetermined.

It was by quantitative 5'-RACE with molecular barcodes that TCR beta libraries were made. TCRdb independently ran MiXCR on the 5' RACE reads; one entry per CDR3 protein. The sample yields roughly 150,000 distinct CDR3 sequences, under 35% seen once. This CDR3 spans 17 amino acids. V was cut by 5 bases and J by 5 bases, with 21 bases left in between. Germline V gene sequence: CDR1 SGHVS, CDR2 FQNEAQ. Sequencing was carried out using synovial fluid, either unsorted or a sorted T cell fraction (not recorded which). V and J are TRBV7-8 and TRBJ1-4, with D tentatively TRBD1 (6 bases). The clonotype comes from a male donor with ankylosing spondylitis. The CDR3 bases are TGTGCCAGCAGCACTTTCTTCCGGGACAAGAACAATGAAAAACTGTTTTTT. Its protein is CASSTFFRDKNNEKLFF.